The 27 T cell receptor beta chains below come from one sample, sequenced in a study of blood T cell repertoires in COVID-19. Only in-frame clones appear in the TCRdb table, and some are missing; sequencing was by immunoSEQ multiplex PCR. The sample shows about 52,000 clones, about 81% of them seen only once. The sequencing sample was made of peripheral blood. Source of these receptors: a woman aged 80 or over with COVID-19, enrolled during active disease.

The chain employs TRBV5-1 and TRBJ1-1, with no clear D. This CDR3 region has 14 residues. V was pared by 7 bases and J by 1 base, with 14 bases between. Germline-derived CDR1 and CDR2 are SGHRS and YFSETQ. DNA for the CDR3: TGCGCCAGCGGTGTCGAGACGGGGAACACTGAAGCTTTCTTT. It encodes CASGVETGNTEAFF.

The chain joins TRBV11-2 to TRBJ1-3; D unresolved. This CDR3 has 15 amino acids. The V gene's germline CDR1 is SGHAT and CDR2 FQNNGV. The germline V and J ends were trimmed by 1 base and 4 bases, with 11 bases remaining between them. The CDR3 spells CASSLGAGNGNTIYF. In DNA form, the CDR3 reads TGTGCCAGCAGCTTAGGCGCAGGAAACGGAAACACCATATATTTT.

V usage is TRBV7-9 and J usage is TRBJ1-1, with 8 bases identical to TRBD1. This CDR3 is built from 13 residues. The J segment lost 4 bases and the V segment lost 5 bases, leaving 3 bases of the junction unmatched. Per the germline V gene, CDR1 is SEHNR and CDR2 is FQNEAQ (reference sequence). DNA of the CDR3: TGTGCCAGCAGCCAAACAGGGGGCACTGAAGCTTTCTTT. Translation: CASSQTGGTEAFF.

This clone has only one observation. The V and J genes are TRBV28 and TRBJ1-6, with 8 bases fitting TRBD1. This CDR3 has 15 residues. The V gene's germline CDR1 is MDHEN and CDR2 SYDVKM. V gave up 8 bases and J gave up 4 bases; unmatched junction bases: 7. Written as DNA, the CDR3 is TGTGCCAGCGCGGAGGGACAGGATTATAATTCACCCCTCCACTTT. Its protein is CASAEGQDYNSPLHF.

The chain recombines TRBV14 with TRBJ2-7; D is unresolved. The CDR3 runs to 15 residues. V was pared by 1 base and J by 3 bases, with 13 bases between. The germline gives CDR1 SGHDN, CDR2 FVKESK. CDR3 nucleotide sequence: TGTGCCAGCAGCCAAGGCCTAGGCCGGCTCTACGAGCAGTACTTC. Translating gives CASSQGLGRLYEQYF.

The V and J genes are TRBV19 and TRBJ1-1; unclear D gene. CDR3 length: 15 residues. Germline CDR1 and CDR2: LNHDA and SQIVND (reference sequence). Trimming cost V 4 bases and J 5 bases, with 17 bases left between them. The DNA of the CDR3 is TGTGCCAGTAGTACCCCCCGCCCCGGCGGGACTGAAGCTTTCTTT. Its protein product is CASSTPRPGGTEAFF.

For this clone: The germline gene is not matched at one end of the junction; a read error may be the cause. The chain recombines TRBV10-3 with TRBJ1-2, with 7 bases matching TRBD1. The germline CDR1 and CDR2 sequences are ENHRY and SYGVKD. The CDR3 sequence is 12 residues long. The CDR3 sequence: CAISESTKTGLF. For the CDR3, the DNA is TGTGCCATCAGTGAGTCAACTAAGACAGGGCTCTTC.

Only one count was recorded for this clone. CDR3 protein: CASSMGGGANSPLHF. The DNA for the CDR3 is TGCGCCAGCAGCATGGGAGGGGGCGCGAATTCACCCCTCCACTTT. The chain combines TRBV5-1 with TRBJ1-6; 7 nucleotides line up with TRBD1. The ends lost 4 bases at V and 7 bases at J; junction bases unmatched: 8. The CDR3 covers 15 residues. Looked up from germline, CDR1 is SGHRS and CDR2 is YFSETQ.

The CDR3: CASGLVNRTGQYEKLFF. CDR3 sequence (DNA): TGTGCTAGTGGTTTGGTAAACCGGACAGGGCAGTATGAAAAACTGTTTTTT. This chain connects TRBV12-5 to TRBJ1-4; TRBD1 aligns across 8 bases. Germline loops: CDR1 LGHNT, CDR2 FRNRAP. The CDR3 spans 17 residues. With 0 bases clipped from V and 6 bases from J, the junction kept 9 bases outside the gene matches.

This clone has a single count. The chain employs TRBV5-1 and TRBJ2-3; 8 positions agree with TRBD2. This CDR3 region has 17 residues. V lost 0 bases and J lost 0; bases outside the gene matches: 6. Germline CDR1 is SGHRS and CDR2 is YFSETQ. The CDR3 here is CASSLALPSGSTDTQYF. CDR3 sequence (DNA): TGCGCCAGCAGCTTGGCCTTGCCTAGCGGGAGCACAGATACGCAGTATTTT. Looking up the rest from reference TRBV5-1 and TRBJ2-3 gives the full variable domain: KAGVTQTPRYLIKTRGQQVTLSCSPISGHRSVSWYQQTPGQGLQFLFEYFSETQRNKGNFPGRFSGRQFSNSRSEMNVSTLELGDSALYLCASSLALPSGSTDTQYFGPGTRLTVL.

This chain uses TRBV6-4 with TRBJ2-2, with D possibly TRBD1 on 5 matching bases. The CDR3 consists of 14 residues. With 2 bases removed from V and 5 bases from J, the gap between germline ends came to 9 bases. Germline CDR1 and CDR2: MRHNA and SNTAGT. CDR3 residues: CASSDGALTGELFF. CDR3 coding DNA: TGTGCCAGCAGTGACGGGGCCCTAACCGGGGAGCTGTTTTTT.

The chain uses TRBV27 and TRBJ2-7; D is perhaps TRBD1 (6 bases). The CDR3 runs to 16 residues. V was trimmed by 7 bases and J by 0 bases, leaving 19 bases between them. Germline values: CDR1 MNHEY, CDR2 SMNVEV (reference sequence). The CDR3 loop reads CASKTHQGTHSYEQYF. In nucleotides, the CDR3 is TGTGCCAGCAAGACCCACCAGGGGACCCACTCCTACGAGCAGTACTTC.

About this clone: At one of its ends the junction is not consistent with the germline gene, which may arise from a read error. V gene TRBV20-1 combines with J gene TRBJ2-1; TRBD1 aligns across 7 bases. Germline assignment: CDR1 DFQATT and CDR2 SNEGSKA (reference sequence). The CDR3 totals 10 residues. CDR3 nucleotide sequence: TGCAGTGCTGGACAGGCGACTTTACTCTTC. Protein sequence: CSAGQATLLF.

The chain couples TRBV15 to TRBJ1-2, with 7 positions matching TRBD1. Germline loops: CDR1 LNHNV, CDR2 YYDKDF (reference sequence). The V gene end was trimmed by 2 bases and the J gene end by 4 bases; junction bases not matched to a gene: 4. This CDR3 has 14 amino acids. The CDR3 spells CATSRMTGLYGYTF. The DNA for the CDR3 is TGTGCCACCAGCAGAATGACAGGGCTCTATGGCTACACCTTC.

The chain is built from TRBV5-4 and TRBJ2-5; 7 bases line up with TRBD1. CDR3 length equals 15 residues. Germline CDR1 and CDR2: SGHNT and YYREEE (reference sequence). Trimming cost V 1 base and J 5 bases; bases outside gene matches: 8. The CDR3 spells CASSLQTGFGETQYF. In DNA form, the CDR3 reads TGTGCCAGCAGCTTGCAGACAGGGTTTGGGGAGACCCAGTACTTC.

The V gene is TRBV28, the J gene TRBJ1-6; 9 bases map to TRBD1. The V and J ends lost 5 bases and 8 bases, in that order; junction bases with no gene match: 7. CDR1 and CDR2 from the germline V gene are MDHEN and SYDVKM. The CDR3 loop spans 15 amino acids. CDR3 bases: TGTGCCAGCAGTGTACAGGGGGCTTCGGATTCACCCCTCCACTTT. Its protein product is CASSVQGASDSPLHF.

This chain connects TRBV7-2 to TRBJ1-2, with 9 bases that match TRBD1. Germline V gene data show CDR1 as SGHTA and CDR2 as FQGNSA. CDR3 length equals 15 residues. Unmatched junction bases numbered 4, after V lost 1 base and J lost 4 bases. The CDR3 region has the DNA TGTGCCAGCAGCTTAGGGGACAGGGAAGTCTATGGCTACACCTTC. Translating it yields CASSLGDREVYGYTF.

The CDR3 region is CASSQDPQQGAPYNSPLHF. CDR3 nucleotide sequence: TGCGCCAGCAGCCAAGATCCCCAGCAGGGGGCCCCCTATAATTCACCCCTCCACTTT. This chain connects TRBV4-1 to TRBJ1-6; TRBD1 matches at 8 bases. V trimming: 0 bases; J trimming: 2 bases; junction bases outside the gene matches: 9. The CDR3 consists of 19 residues. CDR1 MGHRA and CDR2 YSYEKL come from the germline V gene.

The chain has TRBV7-3 and TRBJ2-1; 9 bases agree with TRBD2. This CDR3 has 18 residues. The germline V gene has CDR1 SGHTA and CDR2 FQGTGA. V shed 1 base and J 5 bases; nucleotides not matched to a gene: 12. CDR3 region: CASSLRIRGLAGNNEQFF. In DNA form, the CDR3 reads TGTGCCAGCAGCTTAAGGATCAGGGGCCTAGCGGGAAACAATGAGCAGTTCTTC.

CDR3 loop: CASSQQGKNTEAFF. In DNA form, the CDR3 reads TGCGCCAGCAGTCAACAGGGTAAGAACACTGAAGCTTTCTTT. The J gene is TRBJ1-1, the V gene TRBV23-1; the D gene is possibly TRBD1 (5 bases). TRBV23-1 is treated as an ORF (open reading frame) with a function not yet certain. Trimming stripped 2 bases from V and 1 base from J, with 8 bases between. The CDR3 consists of 14 residues.

J is TRBJ2-5 and V is TRBV28, with 10 bases identical to TRBD2. J was trimmed by 8 bases and V by 6 bases; bases with no gene match: 15. CDR1 and CDR2 (germline): MDHEN, SYDVKM. The CDR3 sequence is 16 residues long. The CDR3, as DNA: TGTGCCAGCAGCCCCACCGGACTAGCGGCTGGAGGAACCCAGTACTTC. This gives the protein CASSPTGLAAGGTQYF.

The chain recombines TRBV19 with TRBJ1-4; possibly TRBD1 for D (5 bases). CDR3 length equals 12 residues. Looked up from germline, CDR1 is LNHDA and CDR2 is SQIVND (reference sequence). Trimming left V 6 bases short and J 7 bases short, with 9 bases between. The CDR3 loop reads CASSLRGEKLFF. The DNA for the CDR3 is TGTGCCAGTAGCCTAAGGGGTGAAAAACTGTTTTTT.

This clone has only a few counts. The rearrangement links TRBV28 to TRBJ2-7; D unclear. Per the germline V gene, CDR1 is MDHEN and CDR2 is SYDVKM. V lost 2 bases, J lost 0 bases, and 11 bases lay in between. The CDR3 extends over 15 amino acids. CDR3 nucleotide sequence: TGTGCCAGCAGTTTACGGTACGGTCTCTCCTACGAGCAGTACTTC. Protein product: CASSLRYGLSYEQYF.

J is TRBJ2-2 and V is TRBV14, with TRBD2 identical over 8 bases. Germline loops: CDR1 SGHDN, CDR2 FVKESK. V lost 3 bases, J lost 0 bases, and 3 bases stayed unmatched. CDR3 length equals 16 residues. CDR3 residues: CASSHRTSTNTGELFF. CDR3 in DNA: TGTGCCAGCAGCCACCGGACTAGCACGAACACCGGGGAGCTGTTTTTT.

The V gene is TRBV5-8, the J gene TRBJ2-7, with 8 positions matching TRBD1. The CDR3 extends over 19 amino acids. CDR1 SGHTS and CDR2 YDEGEE come from the germline V gene. The J segment lost 1 base and the V segment lost 4 bases, leaving 19 bases of the junction unmatched. The CDR3 protein is CASSLPPTGAEGWSYEQYF. The CDR3 DNA follows: TGTGCCAGCAGCCTACCGCCGACAGGGGCCGAGGGGTGGTCCTACGAGCAGTACTTC.

This CDR3 is CAISDGGRGWNTEAFF. The CDR3 DNA is TGTGCCATCAGTGACGGGGGGAGAGGGTGGAACACTGAAGCTTTCTTT. J is TRBJ1-1 and V is TRBV10-3, with TRBD1 as a possible D gene (5 bases). Deletions cut 3 bases from V and 1 base from J, with 15 bases between. From germline, CDR1 is ENHRY and CDR2 SYGVKD. This CDR3 has 16 amino acids.

The chain uses TRBV14 and TRBJ2-7; 13 bases align to TRBD2. The germline CDR1 and CDR2 sequences are SGHDN and FVKESK. V trimming: 5 bases; J trimming: 2 bases; junction bases outside the gene matches: 3. The CDR3 spans 15 residues. CDR3 sequence (DNA): TGTGCCAGCAGCAAGGGACTAGCGGGGACCTACGAGCAGTACTTC. Encoded protein: CASSKGLAGTYEQYF.